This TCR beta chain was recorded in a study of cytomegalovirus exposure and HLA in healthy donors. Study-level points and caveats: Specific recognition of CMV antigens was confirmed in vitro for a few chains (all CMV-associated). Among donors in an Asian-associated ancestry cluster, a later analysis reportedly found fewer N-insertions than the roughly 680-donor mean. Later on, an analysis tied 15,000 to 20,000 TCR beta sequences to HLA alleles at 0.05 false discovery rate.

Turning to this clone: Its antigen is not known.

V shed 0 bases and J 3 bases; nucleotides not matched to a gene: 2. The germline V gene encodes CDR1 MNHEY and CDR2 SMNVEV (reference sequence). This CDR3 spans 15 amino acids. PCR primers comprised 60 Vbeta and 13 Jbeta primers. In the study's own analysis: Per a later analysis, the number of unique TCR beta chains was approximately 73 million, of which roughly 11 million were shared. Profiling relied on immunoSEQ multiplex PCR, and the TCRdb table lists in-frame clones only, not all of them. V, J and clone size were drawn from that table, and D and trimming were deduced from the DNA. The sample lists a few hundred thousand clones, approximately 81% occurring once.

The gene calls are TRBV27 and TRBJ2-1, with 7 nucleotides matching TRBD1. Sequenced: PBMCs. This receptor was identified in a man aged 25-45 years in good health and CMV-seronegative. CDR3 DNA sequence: TGTGCCAGCAGTTTATCCCGGGACAGCTACAATGAGCAGTTCTTC. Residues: CASSLSRDSYNEQFF.